The source of this T cell receptor beta chain is a study of response to subunit inactivated influenza vaccine. The length of the CDR3 is 13 residues. The V and J ends lost 1 base and 5 bases respectively, with 7 bases between them. In germline, CDR1 is SGHRS, CDR2 YFSETQ. Using its own MiXCR run on the RT-PCR reads, TCRdb lists one record per CDR3 protein. The profile shows around 500,000 distinct CDR3 sequences, approximately 11% of them singletons. The receptor was derived from a man aged 45 to 65 who received an inactivated influenza vaccine. The chain is built from TRBV5-1 and TRBJ2-1; D gene unclear. The starting material was PBMCs from blood, obtained more than 35 days after vaccination. This CDR3 is CASSLPADNEQFF. The CDR3 DNA sequence: TGCGCCAGCAGCTTGCCTGCGGACAATGAGCAGTTCTTC.